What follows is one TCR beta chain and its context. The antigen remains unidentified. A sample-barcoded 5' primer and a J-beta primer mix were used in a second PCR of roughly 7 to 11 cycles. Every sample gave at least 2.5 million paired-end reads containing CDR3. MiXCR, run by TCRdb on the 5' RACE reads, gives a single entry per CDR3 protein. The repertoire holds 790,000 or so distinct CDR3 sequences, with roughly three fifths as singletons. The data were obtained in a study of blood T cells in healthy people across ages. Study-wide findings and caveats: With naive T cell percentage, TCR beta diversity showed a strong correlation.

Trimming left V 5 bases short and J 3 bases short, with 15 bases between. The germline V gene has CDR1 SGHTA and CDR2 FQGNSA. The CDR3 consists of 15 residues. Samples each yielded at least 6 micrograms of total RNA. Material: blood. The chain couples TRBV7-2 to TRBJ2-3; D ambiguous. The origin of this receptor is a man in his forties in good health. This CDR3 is CASSPRPVGTDTQYF. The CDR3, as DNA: TGTGCCAGCAGCCCGAGACCGGTGGGGACAGATACGCAGTATTTT. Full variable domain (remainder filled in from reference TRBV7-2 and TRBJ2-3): GAGVSQSPSNKVTEKGKDVELRCDPISGHTALYWYRQSLGQGLEFLIYFQGNSAPDKSGLPSDRFSAERTGGSVSTLTIQRTQQEDSAVYLCASSPRPVGTDTQYFGPGTRLTVL.